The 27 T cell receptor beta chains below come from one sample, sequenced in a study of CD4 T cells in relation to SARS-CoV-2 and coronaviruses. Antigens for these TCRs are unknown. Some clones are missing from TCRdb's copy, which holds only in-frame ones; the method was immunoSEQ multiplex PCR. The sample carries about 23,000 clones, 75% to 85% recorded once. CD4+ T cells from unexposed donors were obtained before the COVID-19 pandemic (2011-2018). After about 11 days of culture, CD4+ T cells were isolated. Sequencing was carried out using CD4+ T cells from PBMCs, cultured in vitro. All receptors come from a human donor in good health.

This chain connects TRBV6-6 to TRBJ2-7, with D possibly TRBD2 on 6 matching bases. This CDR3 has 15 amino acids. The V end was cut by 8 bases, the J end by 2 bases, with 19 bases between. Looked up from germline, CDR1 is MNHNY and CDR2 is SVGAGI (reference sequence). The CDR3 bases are TGTGCCAGCGGTCGACGTTCCGGGACTGCCTACGAGCAGTACTTC. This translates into CASGRRSGTAYEQYF.

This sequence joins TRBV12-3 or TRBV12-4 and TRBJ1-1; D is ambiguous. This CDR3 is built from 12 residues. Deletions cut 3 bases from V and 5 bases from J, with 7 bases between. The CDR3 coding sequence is TGTGCCAGCAGTTTTATGGAGACTGAAGCTTTCTTT. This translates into CASSFMETEAFF.

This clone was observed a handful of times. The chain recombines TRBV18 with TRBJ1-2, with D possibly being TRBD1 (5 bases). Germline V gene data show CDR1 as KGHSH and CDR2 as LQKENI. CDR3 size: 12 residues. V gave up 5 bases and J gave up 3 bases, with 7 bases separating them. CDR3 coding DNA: TGTGCCAGCTCAACACAGGACTATGGCTACACCTTC. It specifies CASSTQDYGYTF. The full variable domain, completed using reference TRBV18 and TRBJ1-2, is NAGVMQNPRHLVRRRGQEARLRCSPMKGHSHVYWYRQLPEEGLKFMVYLQKENIIDESGMPKERFSAEFPKEGPSILRIQQVVRGDSAAYFCASSTQDYGYTFGSGTRLTVV.

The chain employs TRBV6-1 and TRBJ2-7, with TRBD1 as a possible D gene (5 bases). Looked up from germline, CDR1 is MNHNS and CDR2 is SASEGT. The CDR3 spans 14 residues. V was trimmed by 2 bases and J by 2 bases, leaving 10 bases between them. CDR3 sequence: CASSEIDSTYEQYF. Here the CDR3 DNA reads TGTGCCAGCAGTGAAATCGACAGTACCTACGAGCAGTACTTC.

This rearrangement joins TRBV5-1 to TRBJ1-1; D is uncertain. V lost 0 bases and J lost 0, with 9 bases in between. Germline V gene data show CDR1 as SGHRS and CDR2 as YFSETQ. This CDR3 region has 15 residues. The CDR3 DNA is TGCGCCAGCAGCTTGGGAATGGGAGTGAACACTGAAGCTTTCTTT. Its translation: CASSLGMGVNTEAFF.

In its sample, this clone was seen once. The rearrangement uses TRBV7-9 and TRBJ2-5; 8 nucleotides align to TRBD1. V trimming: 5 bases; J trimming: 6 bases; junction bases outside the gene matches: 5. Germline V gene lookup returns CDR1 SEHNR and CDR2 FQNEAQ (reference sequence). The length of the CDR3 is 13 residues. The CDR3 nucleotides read TGTGCCAGCAGCAAGACAGGGGATAAGACCCAGTACTTC. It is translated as CASSKTGDKTQYF.

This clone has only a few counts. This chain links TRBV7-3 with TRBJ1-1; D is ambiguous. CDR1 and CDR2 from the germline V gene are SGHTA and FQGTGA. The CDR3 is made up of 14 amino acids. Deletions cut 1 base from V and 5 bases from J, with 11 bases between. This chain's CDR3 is CASSLRGGDTEAFF. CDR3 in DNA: TGTGCCAGCAGCTTAAGGGGAGGAGATACTGAAGCTTTCTTT.

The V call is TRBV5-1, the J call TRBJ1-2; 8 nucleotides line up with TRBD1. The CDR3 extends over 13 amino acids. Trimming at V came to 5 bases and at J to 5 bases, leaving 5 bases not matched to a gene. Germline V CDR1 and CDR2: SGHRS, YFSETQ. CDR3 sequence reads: CASSQGADYGYTF. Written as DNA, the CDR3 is TGCGCCAGCAGTCAGGGGGCAGATTATGGCTACACCTTC.

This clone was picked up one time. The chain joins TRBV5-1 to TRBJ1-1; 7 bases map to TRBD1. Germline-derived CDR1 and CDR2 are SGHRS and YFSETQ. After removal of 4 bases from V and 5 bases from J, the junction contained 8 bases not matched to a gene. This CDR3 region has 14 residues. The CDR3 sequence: CASSPGGGETEAFF. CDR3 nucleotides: TGCGCCAGCAGCCCAGGAGGGGGCGAGACTGAAGCTTTCTTT.

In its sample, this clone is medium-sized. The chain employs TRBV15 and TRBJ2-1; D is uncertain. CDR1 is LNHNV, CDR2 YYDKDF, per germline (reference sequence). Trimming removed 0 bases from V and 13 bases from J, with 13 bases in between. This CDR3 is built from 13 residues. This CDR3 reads CATSRDGAWEQFF. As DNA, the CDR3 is TGTGCCACCAGCAGAGATGGCGCTTGGGAACAGTTCTTC. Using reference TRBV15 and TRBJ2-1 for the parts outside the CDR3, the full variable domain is DAMVIQNPRYQVTQFGKPVTLSCSQTLNHNVMYWYQQKSSQAPKLLFHYYDKDFNNEADTPDNFQSRRPNTSFCFLDIRSPGLGDTAMYLCATSRDGAWEQFFGPGTRLTVL.

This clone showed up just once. CDR3 amino acids: CSARHGLEKYF. CDR3 DNA: TGCAGTGCGCGACACGGACTAGAAAAGTACTTC. This rearrangement joins TRBV20-1 to TRBJ2-7; 7 bases match TRBD2. Germline CDR1 and CDR2: DFQATT and SNEGSKA (reference sequence). The CDR3 consists of 11 residues. Trimming took 6 bases from V and 11 from J; bases not matched to a gene: 10.

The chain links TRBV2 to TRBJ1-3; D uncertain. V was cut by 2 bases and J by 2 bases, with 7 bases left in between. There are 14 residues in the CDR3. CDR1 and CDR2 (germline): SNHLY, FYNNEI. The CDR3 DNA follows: TGTGCCAGCAGTGAACCCCCCGCTGGAAACACCATATATTTT. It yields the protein CASSEPPAGNTIYF.

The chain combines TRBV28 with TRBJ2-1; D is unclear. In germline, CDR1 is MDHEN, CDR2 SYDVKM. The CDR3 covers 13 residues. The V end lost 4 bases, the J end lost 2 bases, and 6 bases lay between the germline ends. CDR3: CASSSSPYNEQFF. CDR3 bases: TGTGCCAGCAGTTCCAGTCCCTACAATGAGCAGTTCTTC. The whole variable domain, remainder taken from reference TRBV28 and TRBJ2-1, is DVKVTQSSRYLVKRTGEKVFLECVQDMDHENMFWYRQDPGLGLRLIYFSYDVKMKEKGDIPEGYSVSREKKERFSLILESASTNQTSMYLCASSSSPYNEQFFGPGTRLTVL.

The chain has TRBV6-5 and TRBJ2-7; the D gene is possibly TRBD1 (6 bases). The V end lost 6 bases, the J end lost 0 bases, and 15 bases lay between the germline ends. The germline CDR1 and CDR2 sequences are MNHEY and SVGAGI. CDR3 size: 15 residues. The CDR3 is CASRSPDSLSYEQYF. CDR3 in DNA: TGTGCCAGCAGGTCCCCGGACAGCCTCTCCTACGAGCAGTACTTC.

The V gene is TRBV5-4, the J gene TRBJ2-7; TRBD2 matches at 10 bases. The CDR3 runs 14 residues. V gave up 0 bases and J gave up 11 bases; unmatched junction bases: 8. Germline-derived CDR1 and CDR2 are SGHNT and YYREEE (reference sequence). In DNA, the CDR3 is TGTGCCAGCAGCTTGGGGACTAGCGGTTCCGTGGAGTACTTC. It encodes CASSLGTSGSVEYF.

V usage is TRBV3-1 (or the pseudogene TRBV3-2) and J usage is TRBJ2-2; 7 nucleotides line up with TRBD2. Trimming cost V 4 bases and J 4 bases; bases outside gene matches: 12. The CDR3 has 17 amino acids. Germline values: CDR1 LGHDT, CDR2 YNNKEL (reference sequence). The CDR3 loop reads CASSPTRFPGGTGELFF. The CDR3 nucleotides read TGTGCCAGCAGCCCGACGCGGTTCCCGGGGGGCACCGGGGAGCTGTTTTTT.

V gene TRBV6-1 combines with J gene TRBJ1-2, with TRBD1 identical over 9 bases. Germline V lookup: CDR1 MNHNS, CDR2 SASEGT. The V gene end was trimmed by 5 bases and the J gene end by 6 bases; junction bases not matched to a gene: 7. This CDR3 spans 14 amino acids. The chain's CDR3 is CASSYFRTGDGYTF. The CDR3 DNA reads TGTGCCAGCAGTTATTTTCGGACAGGGGATGGCTACACCTTC.

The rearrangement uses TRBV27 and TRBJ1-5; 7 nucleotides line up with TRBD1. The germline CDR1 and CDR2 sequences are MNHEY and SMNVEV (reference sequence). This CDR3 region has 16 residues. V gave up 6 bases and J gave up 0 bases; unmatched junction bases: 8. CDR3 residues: CASRMGQLHSNQPQHF. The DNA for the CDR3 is TGTGCCAGCAGAATGGGACAGTTACATAGCAATCAGCCCCAGCATTTT.

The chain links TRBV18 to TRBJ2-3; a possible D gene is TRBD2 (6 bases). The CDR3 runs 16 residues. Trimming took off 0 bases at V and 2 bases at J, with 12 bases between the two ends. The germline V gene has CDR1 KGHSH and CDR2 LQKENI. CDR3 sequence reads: CASSPPRASDTDTQYF. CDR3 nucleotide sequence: TGTGCCAGCTCACCACCTCGGGCTAGCGACACAGATACGCAGTATTTT.

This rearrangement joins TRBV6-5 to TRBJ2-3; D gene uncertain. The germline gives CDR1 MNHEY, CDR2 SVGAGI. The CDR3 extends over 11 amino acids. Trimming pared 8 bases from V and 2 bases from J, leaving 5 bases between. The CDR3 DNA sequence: TGTGCCAGCCGGAACACAGATACGCAGTATTTT. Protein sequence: CASRNTDTQYF.

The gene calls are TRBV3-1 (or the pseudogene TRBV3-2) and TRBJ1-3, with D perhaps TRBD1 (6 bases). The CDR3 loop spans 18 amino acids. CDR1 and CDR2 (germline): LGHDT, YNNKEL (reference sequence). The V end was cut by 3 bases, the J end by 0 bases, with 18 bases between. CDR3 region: CASSQVFLQGSSGNTIYF. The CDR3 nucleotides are TGTGCCAGCAGCCAGGTGTTTCTACAGGGTTCCTCTGGAAACACCATATATTTT.

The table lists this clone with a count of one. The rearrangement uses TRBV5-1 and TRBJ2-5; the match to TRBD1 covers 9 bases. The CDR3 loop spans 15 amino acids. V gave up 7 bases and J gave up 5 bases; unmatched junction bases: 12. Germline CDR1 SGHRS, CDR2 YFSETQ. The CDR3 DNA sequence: TGCGCCAGCGGAGGACAGGGGTTTGTCGCGGAGACCCAGTACTTC. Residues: CASGGQGFVAETQYF.

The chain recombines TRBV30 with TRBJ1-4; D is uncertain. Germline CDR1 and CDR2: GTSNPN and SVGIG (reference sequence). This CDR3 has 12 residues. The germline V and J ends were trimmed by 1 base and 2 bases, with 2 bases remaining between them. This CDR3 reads CAWSGTNEKLFF. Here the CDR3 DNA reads TGTGCCTGGAGTGGGACTAATGAAAAACTGTTTTTT.

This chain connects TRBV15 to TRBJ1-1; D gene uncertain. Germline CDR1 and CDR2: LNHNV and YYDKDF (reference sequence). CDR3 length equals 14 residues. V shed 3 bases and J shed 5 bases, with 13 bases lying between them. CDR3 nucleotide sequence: TGTGCCACCAGCAGTCCAGCGGGCGGAACTGAAGCTTTCTTT. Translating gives CATSSPAGGTEAFF. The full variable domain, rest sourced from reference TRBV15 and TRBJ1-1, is DAMVIQNPRYQVTQFGKPVTLSCSQTLNHNVMYWYQQKSSQAPKLLFHYYDKDFNNEADTPDNFQSRRPNTSFCFLDIRSPGLGDTAMYLCATSSPAGGTEAFFGQGTRLTVV.

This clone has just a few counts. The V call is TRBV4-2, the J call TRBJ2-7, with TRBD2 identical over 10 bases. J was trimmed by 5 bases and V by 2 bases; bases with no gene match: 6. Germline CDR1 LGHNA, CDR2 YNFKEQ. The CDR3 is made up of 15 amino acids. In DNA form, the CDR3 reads TGTGCCAGCAGCCAAAACCTAGCGGGAGTTAACGAGCAGTACTTC. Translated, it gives CASSQNLAGVNEQYF.

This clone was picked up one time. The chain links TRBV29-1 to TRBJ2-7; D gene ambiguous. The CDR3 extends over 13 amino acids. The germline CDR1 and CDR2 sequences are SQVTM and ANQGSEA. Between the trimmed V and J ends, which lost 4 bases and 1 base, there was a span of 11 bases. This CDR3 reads CSVVTATSYEQYF. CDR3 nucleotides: TGCAGCGTTGTTACAGCGACATCCTACGAGCAGTACTTC.

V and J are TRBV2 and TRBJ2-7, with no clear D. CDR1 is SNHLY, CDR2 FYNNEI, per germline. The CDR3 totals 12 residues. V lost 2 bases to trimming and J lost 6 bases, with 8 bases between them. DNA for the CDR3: TGTGCCAGCAGTGAACAATTCGGCGAGCAGTACTTC. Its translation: CASSEQFGEQYF.